The 21 T cell receptor beta chains reported below all come from one sample, sequenced in a study of early T cells in non-severe SARS-CoV-2 infection. TCRdb reprocessed the 5' RACE reads with MiXCR, giving one entry per CDR3 protein. The table has 64,000 or so distinct CDR3 sequences, about 12% seen once. The material was whole blood, obtained at baseline. These receptors came from an adult who was a healthcare worker with PCR-confirmed SARS-CoV-2 infection or an uninfected control (not recorded which).

J is TRBJ2-1 and V is TRBV29-1; D is unresolved. Trimming pared 1 base from V and 8 bases from J, leaving 15 bases between. The CDR3 is 14 amino acids. Germline-derived CDR1 and CDR2 are SQVTM and ANQGSEA. The CDR3 coding sequence is TGCAGCGTTGAAGCTTTGTACCCCGGCTATGAGCAGTTCTTC. Amino acid sequence: CSVEALYPGYEQFF.

There are a few counts of this clonotype. The CDR3 does not close with the conserved phenylalanine or tryptophan, likely indicating a read error. It is unclear where the CDR3 begins or ends on the DNA, so no DNA is shown, and the CDR3 is as TCRdb lists it. The chain employs TRBV28 and TRBJ2-3; the table's D gene call, TRBD1, was not cross checked with the DNA. Germline CDR1 MDHEN, CDR2 SYDVKM. The CDR3 contains 12 residues when both ends are counted. CDR3: CASSLYRGSVTI.

The rearrangement links TRBV12-3 or TRBV12-4 to TRBJ1-1; 7 bases map to TRBD1. This CDR3 region has 15 residues. The junction had 5 bases not matched to a gene; V was cut back by 2 bases and J by 2 bases. The CDR3 nucleotides are TGTGCCAGCAGTTTAATAGGGGACAGCAACACTGAAGCTTTCTTT. This translates into CASSLIGDSNTEAFF.

V usage is TRBV20-1 and J usage is TRBJ2-2, with D possibly TRBD1 on 5 matching bases. This CDR3 has 14 amino acids. Per the germline V gene, CDR1 is DFQATT and CDR2 is SNEGSKA (reference sequence). V gave up 4 bases and J gave up 1 base, with 10 bases separating them. This CDR3 reads CSATDSLNTGELFF. The DNA of the CDR3 is TGCAGTGCTACCGACAGCCTGAACACCGGGGAGCTGTTTTTT.

This clonotype was recorded a few times. This chain uses TRBV28 with TRBJ2-1; 7 bases align to TRBD1. The CDR3 covers 14 residues. Germline V CDR1 and CDR2: MDHEN, SYDVKM. V shed 3 bases, J shed 1 base, and the junction held 0 bases outside the gene matches. This chain's CDR3 is CASSLTGSYNEQFF. CDR3 DNA: TGTGCCAGCAGTTTGACAGGGTCCTACAATGAGCAGTTCTTC.

The chain employs TRBV18 and TRBJ2-7; TRBD1 matches 9 bases. With 4 bases clipped from V and 4 bases from J, the junction kept 8 bases outside the gene matches. The CDR3 has 15 amino acids. From germline, CDR1 is KGHSH and CDR2 LQKENI. CDR3 nucleotide sequence: TGTGCCAGCTCACAGAATGCCGGGACAGGGTACGAGCAGTACTTC. It is translated as CASSQNAGTGYEQYF.

This chain uses TRBV28 with TRBJ1-2; perhaps TRBD1 as D (6 bases). This CDR3 has 12 residues. In germline, CDR1 is MDHEN, CDR2 SYDVKM. Trimming took 5 bases from V and 4 from J, leaving 8 bases between them. CDR3 amino acids: CASSLQGYGYTF. The CDR3, as DNA: TGTGCCAGCAGTCTACAGGGCTATGGCTACACCTTC.

There are a few counts of this clonotype. The chain is built from TRBV6-5 and TRBJ2-5, with a possible D match to TRBD1 (6 bases). The CDR3 sequence is 14 residues long. Trimming stripped 4 bases from V and 6 bases from J, with 15 bases between. CDR1 and CDR2 (germline): MNHEY, SVGAGI. The CDR3 region is CASSFPGQSQTQYF. The CDR3 coding sequence is TGTGCCAGCAGTTTCCCCGGACAGTCCCAGACCCAGTACTTC.

The rearrangement joins TRBV6-2 or TRBV6-3 to TRBJ2-1, with 12 positions matching TRBD2. Unmatched junction bases numbered 11, after V lost 6 bases and J lost 5 bases. CDR1 and CDR2 from the germline V gene are MNHEY and SVGEGT. This CDR3 has 17 amino acids. CDR3 protein: CASSRLRTSGMNNEQFF. The CDR3, as DNA: TGTGCCAGCAGCCGACTCAGGACTAGCGGGATGAACAATGAGCAGTTCTTC.

This clonotype appeared a few times. The chain recombines TRBV7-2 with TRBJ2-7; 7 nucleotides agree with TRBD1. This CDR3 region has 13 residues. V lost 1 base and J lost 4; bases outside the gene matches: 1. Germline V gene data show CDR1 as SGHTA and CDR2 as FQGNSA. DNA for the CDR3: TGTGCCAGCAGCTTAGGGACAGGTTACGAGCAGTACTTC. Its protein is CASSLGTGYEQYF.

The sample holds many counts of this clonotype. The chain recombines TRBV12-3 or TRBV12-4 with TRBJ2-7, with D perhaps TRBD1 or TRBD2 (5 bases each). The germline V and J ends were trimmed by 4 bases and 1 base, with 11 bases remaining between them. The CDR3 spans 14 residues. This CDR3 is CASSYEGNSYEQYF. The CDR3 bases are TGTGCCAGCAGTTATGAGGGGAATTCCTACGAGCAGTACTTC.

This clonotype was seen more than once but under ten times. The chain joins TRBV5-1 to TRBJ2-1; D perhaps matches TRBD2 (5 bases). The V end was cut by 4 bases, the J end by 9 bases, with 20 bases between. CDR1 SGHRS and CDR2 YFSETQ come from the germline V gene. The CDR3 spans 15 residues. CDR3 sequence reads: CASSPDRGSAAEQFF. The CDR3 DNA sequence: TGCGCCAGCAGCCCAGATAGAGGGTCGGCGGCTGAGCAGTTCTTC.

This clonotype was detected ten times or more. This chain uses TRBV28 with TRBJ1-6; the D gene is possibly TRBD1 (6 bases). CDR1 MDHEN and CDR2 SYDVKM come from the germline V gene. This CDR3 has 14 amino acids. Trimming shortened V by 5 bases and J by 9 bases, and 14 bases separated the two germline ends. Here the CDR3 reads CASSAQGTLSPLHF. The DNA of the CDR3 is TGTGCCAGCAGTGCCCAGGGGACCCTTTCACCCCTCCACTTT.

The sample holds a few counts of this clonotype. The rearrangement joins TRBV28 to TRBJ2-2; no firm D call. Germline-derived CDR1 and CDR2 are MDHEN and SYDVKM. The V end was cut by 6 bases, the J end by 3 bases, with 14 bases between. The CDR3 covers 15 residues. DNA for the CDR3: TGTGCCAGCAGGTTTACGACTCCTTACACCGGGGAGCTGTTTTTT. Translating gives CASRFTTPYTGELFF. The entire variable domain, with the rest obtained from reference TRBV28 and TRBJ2-2, is as follows: DVKVTQSSRYLVKRTGEKVFLECVQDMDHENMFWYRQDPGLGLRLIYFSYDVKMKEKGDIPEGYSVSREKKERFSLILESASTNQTSMYLCASRFTTPYTGELFFGEGSRLTVL.

Within the sample, this clonotype is medium-sized. The chain carries TRBV4-2 and TRBJ1-1; D is unresolved. CDR3 length equals 12 residues. Germline V gene lookup returns CDR1 LGHNA and CDR2 YNFKEQ. The germline V and J ends were trimmed by 0 bases and 10 bases, with 9 bases remaining between them. The CDR3 DNA follows: TGTGCCAGCAGCCAAGATCTCCGTCGAGCTTTCTTT. This sequence encodes CASSQDLRRAFF.

The CDR3 DNA reads TGTGCCAGCAGAAAAGCAGGGGAGGGCAATGAGCAGTTCTTC. Its translation: CASRKAGEGNEQFF. The chain combines TRBV7-9 with TRBJ2-1; maybe TRBD2 (7 bases). CDR3 length equals 14 residues. V dropped 6 bases and J dropped 6 bases, with 15 bases sitting between them. The V gene's germline CDR1 is SEHNR and CDR2 FQNEAQ (reference sequence).

The table lists this clonotype with many counts. V and J are TRBV2 and TRBJ1-2, with a possible D match to TRBD1 (5 bases). The CDR3 spans 13 residues. Germline V gives CDR1 SNHLY, CDR2 FYNNEI. V lost 4 bases and J 1 base, leaving 7 bases between the germline ends. The DNA for the CDR3 is TGTGCCAGCAGTGGACAGTTTAACTATGGCTACACCTTC. Translation gives CASSGQFNYGYTF.

This clonotype turned up a few times. The J gene is TRBJ2-7, the V gene TRBV7-9; perhaps TRBD2 as D (6 bases). Trimming pared 3 bases from V and 5 bases from J, leaving 11 bases between. The CDR3 runs to 13 residues. Germline V gene data show CDR1 as SEHNR and CDR2 as FQNEAQ (reference sequence). CDR3 sequence (DNA): TGTGCCAGCAGCTTTGGCGGGATCAACGAGCAGTACTTC. Its protein product is CASSFGGINEQYF.

Only a few counts were recorded for this clonotype. This chain joins TRBV11-2 and TRBJ1-3; no firm D call. Germline CDR1 and CDR2: SGHAT and FQNNGV. Trimming shortened V by 5 bases and J by 4 bases, and 12 bases separated the two germline ends. The CDR3 covers 14 residues. The CDR3 protein is CASSATVEGNTIYF. Here the CDR3 DNA reads TGTGCCAGCAGCGCGACGGTGGAAGGAAACACCATATATTTT.

This clonotype has at least ten counts. The rearrangement joins TRBV9 to TRBJ2-7; TRBD2 might be the D (7 bases). The V and J ends lost 0 bases and 2 bases respectively, with 21 bases between them. CDR1 and CDR2 from the germline V gene are SGDLS and YYNGEE. The CDR3 runs 18 residues. In DNA form, the CDR3 reads TGTGCCAGCAGCGTAGGGATCTGGCGGGCGGGGGCCCCCTACGAGCAGTACTTC. Its translation is CASSVGIWRAGAPYEQYF.

The rearrangement links TRBV5-5 to TRBJ2-2, with D tentatively TRBD2 (5 bases). Looked up from germline, CDR1 is SGHKS and CDR2 is YYEKEE (reference sequence). The length of the CDR3 is 15 residues. Trimming shortened V by 2 bases and J by 7 bases, and 15 bases separated the two germline ends. CDR3 protein: CASSLLASLLGELFF. CDR3 nucleotide sequence: TGTGCCAGCAGCTTATTAGCGTCTCTTCTCGGGGAGCTGTTTTTT.